The present TCR beta chain was sequenced within a study of T cells in Graves' hyperthyroidism and ophthalmopathy. Regions amplified from RNA transcripts were the TCR beta CDR3 regions. First-round RT-PCR of the TCR CDR3 relied on the HTBI primer set. MiXCR, applied by TCRdb to the multiplex PCR reads, yields one record per CDR3 protein. The sample shows some 510,000 distinct CDR3 sequences, less than 25% of them seen only once. Study conclusions and caveats: Before onset, ophthalmopathy was predicted by the model a median around 6.2 months earlier.

This clonotype was observed at least ten times. Its antigen is currently unknown. The CDR3 contains 14 residues. Trimming removed 6 bases from V and 2 bases from J, with 14 bases in between. Researchers barred patients who had uncontrolled infection, other autoimmune disease, pregnancy or lactation. Thyroid ultrasound, orbital computed tomography, clinical symptoms, and serum thyroxine and TRAb underpinned diagnoses. The clonotype originates from a man aged 18-30 years with Graves' hyperthyroidism. The chain is built from TRBV12-3 or TRBV12-4 and TRBJ2-7; D is perhaps TRBD2 (5 bases). Sequencing was performed on blood. CDR3 in DNA: TGTGCCAGCAGCTTGGAGGTCATCCCCTACGAGCAGTACTTC. Its translation: CASSLEVIPYEQYF.